The TCR beta chain under discussion was sequenced for a study of T cells in localized non-small cell lung cancer. The germline gives CDR1 MDHEN, CDR2 SYDVKM. The CDR3 runs to 13 residues. The ends lost 7 bases at V and 8 bases at J; junction bases unmatched: 5. Assay used: immunoSEQ multiplex PCR; TCRdb lists only in-frame clones, some missing. Altogether 70,000 to 100,000 clones are present, around 80% being singletons, with the ten largest covering approximately 9.7%. This clonotype was obtained from a female donor at least 60 years old with stage I lung adenocarcinoma. Here the sequenced sample was peripheral blood, taken before any cancer treatment. This chain links TRBV28 with TRBJ2-3; TRBD2 agrees at 11 bases. The DNA of the CDR3 is TGTGCCAGCATTAGCGGGAGGGCCCCTACGCAGTATTTT. Its translation is CASISGRAPTQYF.